The present T cell receptor (beta chain) was sequenced within a study of blood T cell repertoires in COVID-19. The method was immunoSEQ multiplex PCR; TCRdb's version includes in-frame clones alone and lacks a portion of them. The sample includes 250,000 or so clones, around 83% of them seen just once. Germline-derived CDR1 and CDR2 are SGDLS and YYNGEE. This CDR3 has 17 amino acids. V dropped 2 bases and J dropped 2; count of bases not matched to a gene: 9. This receptor was identified in a man aged 25 to 40 who had recovered from COVID-19. Sequencing was done on a sample of peripheral blood. The rearrangement links TRBV9 to TRBJ2-5; 10 bases fit TRBD2. The DNA for the CDR3 is TGTGCCAGCAGCGTGACGGTAGCGGGGGGACTACAAGAGACCCAGTACTTC. Translation gives CASSVTVAGGLQETQYF.